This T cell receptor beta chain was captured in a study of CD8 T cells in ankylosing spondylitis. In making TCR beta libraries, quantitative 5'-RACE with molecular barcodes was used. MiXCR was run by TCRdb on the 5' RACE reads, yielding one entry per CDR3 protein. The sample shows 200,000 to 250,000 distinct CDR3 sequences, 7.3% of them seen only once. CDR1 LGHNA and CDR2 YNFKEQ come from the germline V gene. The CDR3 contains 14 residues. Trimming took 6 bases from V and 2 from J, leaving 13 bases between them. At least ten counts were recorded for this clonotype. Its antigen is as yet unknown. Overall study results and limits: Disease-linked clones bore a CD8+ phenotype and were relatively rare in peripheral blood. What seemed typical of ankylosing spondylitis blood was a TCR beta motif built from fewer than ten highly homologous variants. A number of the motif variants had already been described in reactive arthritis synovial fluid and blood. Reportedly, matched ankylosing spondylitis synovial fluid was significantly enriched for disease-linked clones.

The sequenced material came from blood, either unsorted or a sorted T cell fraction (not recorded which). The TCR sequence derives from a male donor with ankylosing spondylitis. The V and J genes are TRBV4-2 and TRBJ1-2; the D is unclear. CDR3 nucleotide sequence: TGTGCCAGCAGACCACTGGACGGAAACTATGGCTACACCTTC. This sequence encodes CASRPLDGNYGYTF.